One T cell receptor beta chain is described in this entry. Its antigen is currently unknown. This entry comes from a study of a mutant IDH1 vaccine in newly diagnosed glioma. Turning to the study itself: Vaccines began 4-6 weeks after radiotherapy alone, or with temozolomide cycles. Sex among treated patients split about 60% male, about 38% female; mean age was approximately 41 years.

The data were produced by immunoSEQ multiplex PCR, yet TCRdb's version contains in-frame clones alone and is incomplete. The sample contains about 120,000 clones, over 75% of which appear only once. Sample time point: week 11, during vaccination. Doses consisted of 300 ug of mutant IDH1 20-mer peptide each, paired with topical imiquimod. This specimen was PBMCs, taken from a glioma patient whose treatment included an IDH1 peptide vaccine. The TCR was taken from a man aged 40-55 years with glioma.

The CDR3 DNA reads as TGTGCCAGCAGCCAAGATTGGGGTGTGGGGGGCGTCGATACTGGCTACACCTTC. This codes for CASSQDWGVGGVDTGYTF. The V gene is TRBV4-2, the J gene TRBJ1-2, with D perhaps TRBD1 (6 bases). This CDR3 is 18 amino acids long. The germline CDR1 and CDR2 sequences are LGHNA and YNFKEQ. The ends were cut back, 0 bases at V and 7 bases at J, with 24 bases in the middle.